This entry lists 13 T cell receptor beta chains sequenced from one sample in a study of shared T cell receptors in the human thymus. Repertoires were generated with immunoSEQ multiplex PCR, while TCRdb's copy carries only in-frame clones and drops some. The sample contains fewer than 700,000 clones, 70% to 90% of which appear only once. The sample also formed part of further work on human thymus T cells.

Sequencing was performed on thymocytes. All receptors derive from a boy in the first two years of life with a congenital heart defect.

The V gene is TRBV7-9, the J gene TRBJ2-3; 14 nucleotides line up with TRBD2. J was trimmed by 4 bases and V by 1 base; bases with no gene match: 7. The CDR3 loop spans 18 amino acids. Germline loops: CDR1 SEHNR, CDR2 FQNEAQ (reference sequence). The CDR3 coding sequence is TGTGCCAGCAGCTTAGGACCGGGACTAGCGGGAGATTCAGATACGCAGTATTTT. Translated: CASSLGPGLAGDSDTQYF.

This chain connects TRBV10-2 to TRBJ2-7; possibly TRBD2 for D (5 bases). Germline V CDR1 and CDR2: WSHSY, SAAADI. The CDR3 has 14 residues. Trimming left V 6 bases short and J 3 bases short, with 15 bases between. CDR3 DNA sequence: TGCGCCAGCAGCCCCCGGGGTAAAGGCTACGAGCAGTACTTC. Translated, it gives CASSPRGKGYEQYF.

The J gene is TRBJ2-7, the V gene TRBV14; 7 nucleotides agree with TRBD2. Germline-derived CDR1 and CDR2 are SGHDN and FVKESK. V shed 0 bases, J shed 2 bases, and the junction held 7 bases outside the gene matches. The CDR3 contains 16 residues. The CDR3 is CASSQDELAPPYEQYF. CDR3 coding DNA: TGTGCCAGCAGCCAAGATGAACTAGCGCCTCCCTACGAGCAGTACTTC.

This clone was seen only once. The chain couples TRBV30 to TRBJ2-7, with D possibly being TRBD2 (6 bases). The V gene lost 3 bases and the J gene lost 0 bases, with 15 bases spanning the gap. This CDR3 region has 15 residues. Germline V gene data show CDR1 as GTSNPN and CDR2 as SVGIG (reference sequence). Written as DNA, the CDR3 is TGTGCCTGGAGGCGGCTAGCGCTAAGCTCCTACGAGCAGTACTTC. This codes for CAWRRLALSSYEQYF.

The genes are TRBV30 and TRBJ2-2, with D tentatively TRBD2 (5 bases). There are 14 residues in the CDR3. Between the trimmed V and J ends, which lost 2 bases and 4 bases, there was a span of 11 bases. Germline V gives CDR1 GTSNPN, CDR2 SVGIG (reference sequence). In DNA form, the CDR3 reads TGTGCCTGGAGTACTACTAGGACCACCGGGGAGCTGTTTTTT. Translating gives CAWSTTRTTGELFF. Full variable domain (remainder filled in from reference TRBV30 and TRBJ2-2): SQTIHQWPATLVQPVGSPLSLECTVEGTSNPNLYWYRQAAGRGLQLLFYSVGIGQISSEVPQNLSASRPQDRQFILSSKKLLLSDSGFYLCAWSTTRTTGELFFGEGSRLTVL.

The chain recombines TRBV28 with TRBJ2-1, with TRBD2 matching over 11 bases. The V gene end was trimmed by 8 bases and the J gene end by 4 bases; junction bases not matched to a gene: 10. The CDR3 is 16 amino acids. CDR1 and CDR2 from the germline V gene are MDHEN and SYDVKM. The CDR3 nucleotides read TGTGCCAGCTCCGGAGCTAGCGGGAGGTTTTACAATGAGCAGTTCTTC. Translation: CASSGASGRFYNEQFF.

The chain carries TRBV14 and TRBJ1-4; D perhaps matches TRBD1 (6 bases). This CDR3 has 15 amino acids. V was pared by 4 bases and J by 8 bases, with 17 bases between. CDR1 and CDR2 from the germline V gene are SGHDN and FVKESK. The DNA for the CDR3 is TGTGCCAGCAGCCGGGACAAGCTAAATGGCGAAAAACTGTTTTTT. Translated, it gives CASSRDKLNGEKLFF.

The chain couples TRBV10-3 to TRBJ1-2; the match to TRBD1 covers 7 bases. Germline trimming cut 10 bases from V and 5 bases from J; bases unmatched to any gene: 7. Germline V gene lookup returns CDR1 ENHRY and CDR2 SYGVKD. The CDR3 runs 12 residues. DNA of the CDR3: TGTGCCACCACAGGGGAAAGATATGGCTACACCTTC. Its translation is CATTGERYGYTF.

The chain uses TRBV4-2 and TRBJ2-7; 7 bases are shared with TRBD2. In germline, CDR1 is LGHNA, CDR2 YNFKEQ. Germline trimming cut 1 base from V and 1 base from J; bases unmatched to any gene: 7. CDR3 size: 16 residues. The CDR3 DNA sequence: TGTGCCAGCAGCCAAGCCTGGACTAGAAGGTCCTACGAGCAGTACTTC. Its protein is CASSQAWTRRSYEQYF.

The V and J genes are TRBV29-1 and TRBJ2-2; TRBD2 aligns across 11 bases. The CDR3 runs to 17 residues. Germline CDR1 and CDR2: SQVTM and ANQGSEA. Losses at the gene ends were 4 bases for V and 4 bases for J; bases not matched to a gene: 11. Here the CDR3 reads CSVGVLGLAGGTGELFF. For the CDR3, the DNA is TGCAGCGTTGGAGTATTGGGTCTAGCGGGAGGCACCGGGGAGCTGTTTTTT.

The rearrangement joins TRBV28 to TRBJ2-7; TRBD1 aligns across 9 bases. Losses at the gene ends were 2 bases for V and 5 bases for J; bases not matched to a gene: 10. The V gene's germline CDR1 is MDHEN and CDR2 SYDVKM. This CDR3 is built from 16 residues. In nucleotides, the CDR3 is TGTGCCAGCAGTTTAGCACTGGGACAGGGAGAACACGAGCAGTACTTC. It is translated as CASSLALGQGEHEQYF.

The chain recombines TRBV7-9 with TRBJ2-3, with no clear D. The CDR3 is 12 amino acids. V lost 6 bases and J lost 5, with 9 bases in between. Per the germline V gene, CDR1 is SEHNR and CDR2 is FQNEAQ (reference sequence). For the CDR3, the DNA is TGTGCCAGCAGGATAGCTGGAGATACGCAGTATTTT. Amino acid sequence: CASRIAGDTQYF.

DNA for the CDR3: TGTGCCAGCAGTTTAAGTAGCGGTTATTCCCAGTACTTC. This gives the protein CASSLSSGYSQYF. The V gene is TRBV27, the J gene TRBJ2-5; a possible D gene is TRBD2 (6 bases). Trimming pared 2 bases from V and 9 bases from J, leaving 13 bases between. CDR1 is MNHEY and CDR2 is SMNVEV in the germline V gene (reference sequence). This CDR3 is built from 13 residues.